Shown below are 31 T cell receptor beta chains from a single sample sequenced in a study of Ad26.COV2.S vaccination and SARS-CoV-2 variants. Treatment indicated: roughly 20 received Ad26.COV2.S at low or high dose, single or two shots; about 5 received placebo; per-sample allocation not given. Samples came from day 63 after the first vaccine or placebo injection. Some clones are missing from TCRdb's copy, which holds only in-frame ones; the method was immunoSEQ multiplex PCR. Among roughly 350,000 clones listed, approximately 90% were seen once. Sequenced here: peripheral blood, sampled in a trial of Ad26.COV2.S vaccine versus placebo. These receptors were obtained from a person between 18 and 65 years old who received the Ad26.COV2.S COVID-19 vaccine or a placebo.

This clone was found a few times. The chain recombines TRBV5-4 with TRBJ1-6; a weak D match, TRBD1 (6 bases). Per the germline V gene, CDR1 is SGHNT and CDR2 is YYREEE (reference sequence). The CDR3 is 16 amino acids. Trimming stripped 4 bases from V and 10 bases from J, with 21 bases between. The CDR3: CASSVAGESRYSPLHF. The CDR3 coding sequence is TGTGCCAGCAGCGTAGCAGGGGAGTCACGATACTCACCCCTCCACTTT.

This clone appeared once. The chain couples TRBV7-2 to TRBJ1-1; TRBD1 might be the D (5 bases). V lost 3 bases and J lost 1, with 15 bases in between. This CDR3 comprises 16 residues. Germline V CDR1 and CDR2: SGHTA, FQGNSA. The CDR3 loop reads CASSLEGGAGNTEAFF. The DNA of the CDR3 is TGTGCCAGCAGCTTGGAGGGCGGGGCCGGGAACACTGAAGCTTTCTTT.

The CDR3 is CASSPRTGAFSEAFF. The CDR3 nucleotides are TGTGCCAGCAGTCCGCGGACAGGGGCTTTTAGTGAAGCTTTCTTT. The chain combines TRBV6-5 with TRBJ1-1, with 9 bases lining up with TRBD1. The CDR3 extends over 15 amino acids. V trimming: 5 bases; J trimming: 7 bases; junction bases outside the gene matches: 11. CDR1 and CDR2 (germline): MNHEY, SVGAGI.

This chain joins TRBV4-1 and TRBJ1-5; D is perhaps TRBD1 (5 bases). The V end was cut by 1 base, the J end by 0 bases, with 10 bases between. Per germline, CDR1 MGHRA and CDR2 YSYEKL. The CDR3 totals 16 residues. The CDR3 sequence is CASSQGGSYSNQPQHF. CDR3 in DNA: TGCGCCAGCAGCCAAGGGGGCAGCTATAGCAATCAGCCCCAGCATTTT.

The chain combines TRBV30 with TRBJ2-5, with TRBD1 matching 12 bases. Germline V gene data show CDR1 as GTSNPN and CDR2 as SVGIG (reference sequence). The V gene end was trimmed by 2 bases and the J gene end by 2 bases; junction bases not matched to a gene: 9. The CDR3 extends over 17 amino acids. CDR3 loop: CAWSSGTGGREQETQYF. In DNA form, the CDR3 reads TGTGCCTGGAGTTCCGGGACAGGGGGCAGGGAACAAGAGACCCAGTACTTC.

This chain uses TRBV10-2 with TRBJ2-1, with D maybe TRBD1 (5 bases). This CDR3 comprises 14 residues. V lost 6 bases and J lost 5, with 14 bases in between. Germline V gene sequence: CDR1 WSHSY, CDR2 SAAADI. The CDR3 region has the DNA TGCGCCAGCAGACAGGACCCCAAAGACAATGAGCAGTTCTTC. It specifies CASRQDPKDNEQFF.

This clone appeared a single time. V and J are TRBV19 and TRBJ1-2, with D perhaps TRBD1 (6 bases). Germline CDR1 is LNHDA and CDR2 is SQIVND (reference sequence). This CDR3 is built from 17 residues. Trimming took 2 bases from V and 5 from J, leaving 21 bases between them. The CDR3 nucleotides read TGTGCCAGTAGTATAAGGGGGGGCTTACCTGAAGGATATGGCTACACCTTC. This translates into CASSIRGGLPEGYGYTF.

The chain couples TRBV7-3 to TRBJ2-6, with D unresolved. The CDR3 is 18 amino acids. Germline V gene lookup returns CDR1 SGHTA and CDR2 FQGTGA. The V end was cut by 4 bases, the J end by 1 base, with 17 bases between. In DNA, the CDR3 is TGTGCCAGCAGCTACCCGGTACGGACGCCTTCTGGGGCCAACGTCCTGACTTTC. It encodes CASSYPVRTPSGANVLTF.

This clone was counted only a few times. The rearrangement joins TRBV6-2 or TRBV6-3 to TRBJ1-2, with 7 bases identical to TRBD1. Germline assignment: CDR1 MNHEY and CDR2 SVGEGT. J was trimmed by 6 bases and V by 6 bases; bases with no gene match: 1. This CDR3 has 11 amino acids. DNA for the CDR3: TGTGCCAGCAGCCAGGGGGATGGCTACACCTTC. This codes for CASSQGDGYTF.

The gene calls are TRBV7-9 and TRBJ2-3; TRBD2 agrees at 7 bases. The germline V gene has CDR1 SEHNR and CDR2 FQNEAQ (reference sequence). CDR3 length: 16 amino acids. The J segment lost 1 base and the V segment lost 1 base, leaving 5 bases of the junction unmatched. The CDR3 is CASSLVFSGGTDTQYF. The CDR3 region has the DNA TGTGCCAGCAGCTTAGTGTTCAGCGGGGGCACAGATACGCAGTATTTT.

This chain joins TRBV6-2 or TRBV6-3 and TRBJ2-3; TRBD1 might be the D (5 bases). The CDR3 length is 15 residues. Trimming cost V 4 bases and J 5 bases, with 16 bases left between them. Germline V CDR1 and CDR2: MNHEY, SVGEGT. CDR3 sequence (DNA): TGTGCCAGCAGTTCCATAACCCAGGGCCGAGATACGCAGTATTTT. Its protein is CASSSITQGRDTQYF.

CDR3 residues: CASSVDPRDYNSPLHF. CDR3 coding DNA: TGTGCCAGCAGCGTAGATCCTCGGGACTATAATTCACCCCTCCACTTT. The rearrangement joins TRBV9 to TRBJ1-6, with no clear D. The length of the CDR3 is 16 residues. The V end lost 0 bases, the J end lost 3 bases, and 10 bases lay between the germline ends. Germline CDR1 SGDLS, CDR2 YYNGEE.

This sequence joins TRBV7-9 and TRBJ1-5, with a possible D match to TRBD1 (6 bases). With 5 bases removed from V and 0 bases from J, the gap between germline ends came to 14 bases. The CDR3 consists of 16 residues. In germline, CDR1 is SEHNR, CDR2 FQNEAQ (reference sequence). The CDR3 nucleotides are TGTGCCAGCAGCCCGACGGGACATTATAGCAATCAGCCCCAGCATTTT. It specifies CASSPTGHYSNQPQHF.

The chain joins TRBV7-2 to TRBJ2-7; TRBD1 aligns across 7 bases. CDR1 is SGHTA, CDR2 FQGNSA, per germline. CDR3 length: 14 residues. The V segment lost 6 bases and the J segment 2 bases; nucleotides outside the gene matches: 7. The CDR3 bases are TGTGCCAGCAGAATCGGGACAGCCCCCTACGAGCAGTACTTC. It is translated as CASRIGTAPYEQYF.

The chain has TRBV19 and TRBJ1-5; TRBD1 might be the D (6 bases). The germline V gene has CDR1 LNHDA and CDR2 SQIVND (reference sequence). The CDR3 sequence is 16 residues long. V was pared by 4 bases and J by 0 bases, with 13 bases between. DNA for the CDR3: TGTGCCAGTAGTACTACAGGGTTCTTTAGCAATCAGCCCCAGCATTTT. It yields the protein CASSTTGFFSNQPQHF. The full variable domain, its missing parts supplied by reference TRBV19 and TRBJ1-5, is DGGITQSPKYLFRKEGQNVTLSCEQNLNHDAMYWYRQDPGQGLRLIYYSQIVNDFQKGDIAEGYSVSREKKESFPLTVTSAQKNPTAFYLCASSTTGFFSNQPQHFGDGTRLSIL.

The gene calls are TRBV30 and TRBJ2-7; 11 bases map to TRBD1. J was trimmed by 5 bases and V by 5 bases; bases with no gene match: 8. This CDR3 spans 14 amino acids. The germline gives CDR1 GTSNPN, CDR2 SVGIG (reference sequence). This chain's CDR3 is CAWSPDRGQHEQYF. The DNA of the CDR3 is TGTGCCTGGTCACCGGACAGGGGGCAACACGAGCAGTACTTC. Combining the CDR3 with reference TRBV30 and TRBJ2-7 gives the whole variable domain SQTIHQWPATLVQPVGSPLSLECTVEGTSNPNLYWYRQAAGRGLQLLFYSVGIGQISSEVPQNLSASRPQDRQFILSSKKLLLSDSGFYLCAWSPDRGQHEQYFGPGTRLTVT.

The chain carries TRBV2 and TRBJ2-3, with 10 bases identical to TRBD2. This CDR3 spans 14 amino acids. Germline CDR1 reads SNHLY; CDR2 reads FYNNEI. The V and J ends lost 6 bases and 7 bases, in that order; junction bases with no gene match: 7. Here the CDR3 DNA reads TGTGCCAGCAGGCTAGCGGGAGTAGGGAATACGCAGTATTTT. This codes for CASRLAGVGNTQYF.

This clone was seen only once. The chain couples TRBV25-1 to TRBJ2-3, with 8 bases aligning to TRBD1. The CDR3 is made up of 16 amino acids. Trimming removed 6 bases from V and 4 bases from J; junction bases left unmatched: 12. Germline loops: CDR1 MGHDK, CDR2 SYGVNS. CDR3: CASRGRTGWGADTQYF. As DNA, the CDR3 is TGTGCCAGCAGGGGCCGGACAGGGTGGGGAGCAGATACGCAGTATTTT.

V usage is TRBV5-8 and J usage is TRBJ1-5; TRBD1 matches 8 bases. This CDR3 has 16 amino acids. Germline CDR1 and CDR2: SGHTS and YDEGEE. Germline trimming cut 4 bases from V and 0 bases from J; bases unmatched to any gene: 6. The DNA of the CDR3 is TGTGCCAGCAGCCACGGGACAGGCCCTAGCAATCAGCCCCAGCATTTT. It specifies CASSHGTGPSNQPQHF.

V is TRBV11-2 and J is TRBJ1-3; 8 bases line up with TRBD1. The CDR3 extends over 15 amino acids. Germline CDR1 SGHAT, CDR2 FQNNGV. V shed 5 bases and J 4 bases; nucleotides not matched to a gene: 7. CDR3 in amino acids: CASSQDRARGNTIYF. The CDR3 nucleotides are TGTGCCAGCAGCCAGGACAGGGCGCGGGGAAACACCATATATTTT.

V is TRBV18 and J is TRBJ2-5; 9 bases line up with TRBD1. Germline CDR1 and CDR2: KGHSH and LQKENI. With V trimmed by 4 bases and J by 2 bases, 8 bases remained unmatched. The CDR3 runs 16 residues. CDR3 DNA sequence: TGTGCCAGCTCACTTTTAAGACAGGGGGAACAAGAGACCCAGTACTTC. It specifies CASSLLRQGEQETQYF. The full variable domain, completed using reference TRBV18 and TRBJ2-5, is NAGVMQNPRHLVRRRGQEARLRCSPMKGHSHVYWYRQLPEEGLKFMVYLQKENIIDESGMPKERFSAEFPKEGPSILRIQQVVRGDSAAYFCASSLLRQGEQETQYFGPGTRLLVL.

This sequence joins TRBV29-1 and TRBJ2-7; 8 bases are a match to TRBD2. Germline CDR1 SQVTM, CDR2 ANQGSEA. This CDR3 has 12 residues. Unmatched junction bases numbered 7, after V lost 6 bases and J lost 6 bases. The CDR3 DNA reads TGCAGCGTAATACTAGCGGCGGTCGAGCAGTACTTC. The encoded protein is CSVILAAVEQYF.

CDR3 sequence reads: CASSLSGTGFGYEQYF. CDR3 sequence (DNA): TGTGCCAGCAGTTTGTCCGGGACAGGCTTTGGGTACGAGCAGTACTTC. V usage is TRBV5-4 and J usage is TRBJ2-7; TRBD1 matches at 8 bases. CDR3 length: 16 residues. Trimming cost V 5 bases and J 4 bases; bases outside gene matches: 14. Looked up from germline, CDR1 is SGHNT and CDR2 is YYREEE (reference sequence).

In its sample, this clone was seen once. The V and J genes are TRBV18 and TRBJ2-1; 7 bases fit TRBD2. Germline V gene lookup returns CDR1 KGHSH and CDR2 LQKENI. J gave up 0 bases and V 3 bases, and 11 bases lay outside the gene matches. This CDR3 region has 18 residues. The CDR3 region has the DNA TGTGCCAGCTCACCGTATGTGAAGCGGGAAAGCTCCTACAATGAGCAGTTCTTC. Translating gives CASSPYVKRESSYNEQFF.

The count of this clone is one. The rearrangement uses TRBV7-9 and TRBJ1-4; 7 bases are a match to TRBD1. Germline assignment: CDR1 SEHNR and CDR2 FQNEAQ (reference sequence). V lost 3 bases, J lost 8 bases, and 9 bases stayed unmatched. The CDR3 totals 15 residues. In DNA form, the CDR3 reads TGTGCCAGCAGCTTGTTAGGGGGCGCTGGGGAAAAACTGTTTTTT. Translated: CASSLLGGAGEKLFF.

This clone was found once. This chain connects TRBV11-2 to TRBJ2-7; 8 bases match TRBD1. The CDR3 totals 15 residues. Trimming at V came to 3 bases and at J to 0 bases, leaving 4 bases not matched to a gene. CDR1 is SGHAT and CDR2 is FQNNGV in the germline V gene. The CDR3 DNA is TGTGCCAGCAGCTTGAACAGGGGGAACTCCTACGAGCAGTACTTC. Amino acids: CASSLNRGNSYEQYF. The full variable domain, its missing parts supplied by reference TRBV11-2 and TRBJ2-7, is EAGVAQSPRYKIIEKRQSVAFWCNPISGHATLYWYQQILGQGPKLLIQFQNNGVVDDSQLPKDRFSAERLKGVDSTLKIQPAKLEDSAVYLCASSLNRGNSYEQYFGPGTRLTVT.

V is TRBV6-4 and J is TRBJ1-1; possible D gene TRBD1, 6 bases. This CDR3 is built from 15 residues. Germline V gene sequence: CDR1 MRHNA, CDR2 SNTAGT. V lost 3 bases, J lost 3 bases, and 14 bases lay in between. CDR3 DNA: TGTGCCAGCAGTGAGCTCGCAGGGGACTACACTGAAGCTTTCTTT. It encodes CASSELAGDYTEAFF.

The chain uses TRBV13 and TRBJ2-1; 8 nucleotides agree with TRBD1. Germline V gene lookup returns CDR1 PRHDT and CDR2 FYEKMQ (reference sequence). The CDR3 loop spans 16 amino acids. Unmatched junction bases numbered 15, after V lost 5 bases and J lost 9 bases. The CDR3 region has the DNA TGTGCCAGCAGCCCAGCTGGGACAGGTACTTATAGTGAGCAGTTCTTC. This codes for CASSPAGTGTYSEQFF.

The V and J genes are TRBV3-1 (or the pseudogene TRBV3-2) and TRBJ1-2, with TRBD1 matching 8 bases. The CDR3 covers 14 residues. Germline CDR1 reads LGHDT; CDR2 reads YNNKEL (reference sequence). V was clipped by 3 bases and J by 5 bases; unmatched bases: 5. For the CDR3, the DNA is TGTGCCAGCAGCCAGAGACAGGGGTTGTATGGCTACACCTTC. Amino acid sequence: CASSQRQGLYGYTF.

The chain couples TRBV7-3 to TRBJ2-1; TRBD2 agrees at 11 bases. The CDR3 extends over 20 amino acids. J was trimmed by 7 bases and V by 5 bases; bases with no gene match: 22. Per the germline V gene, CDR1 is SGHTA and CDR2 is FQGTGA. The CDR3 DNA is TGTGCCAGCAGCACCTGGGGTAGCGGGAGGGCCTTGGGAGTGTGGAATGAGCAGTTCTTC. Its protein is CASSTWGSGRALGVWNEQFF.

The chain recombines TRBV24-1 with TRBJ2-2, with TRBD1 as a possible D gene (5 bases). Deletions cut 6 bases from V and 6 bases from J, with 7 bases between. CDR1 and CDR2 from the germline V gene are KGHDR and SFDVKD. The CDR3 loop spans 12 amino acids. The CDR3 DNA sequence: TGTGCCACCAGTCCAGGGCCCGGGGAGCTGTTTTTT. It encodes CATSPGPGELFF.